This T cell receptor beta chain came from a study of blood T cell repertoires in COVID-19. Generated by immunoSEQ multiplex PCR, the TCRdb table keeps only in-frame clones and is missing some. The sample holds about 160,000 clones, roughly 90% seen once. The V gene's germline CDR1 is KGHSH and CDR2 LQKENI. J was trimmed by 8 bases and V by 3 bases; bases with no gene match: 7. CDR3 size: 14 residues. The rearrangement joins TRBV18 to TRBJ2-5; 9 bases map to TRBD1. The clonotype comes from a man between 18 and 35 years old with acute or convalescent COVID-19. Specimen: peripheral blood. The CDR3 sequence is CASSPVDRGGTQYF. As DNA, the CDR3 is TGTGCCAGCTCACCTGTGGACAGGGGAGGAACCCAGTACTTC.